The 3 T cell receptor beta chains below come from one sample, sequenced in a study of blood T cell repertoires in COVID-19. The method was immunoSEQ multiplex PCR; TCRdb's version includes in-frame clones alone and lacks a portion of them. The profile shows approximately 120,000 clones, approximately 77% of them singletons. Sequencing input: peripheral blood. All receptors come from a man older than 75 with acute or convalescent COVID-19.

This chain links TRBV5-6 with TRBJ2-6; the D is unclear. Germline lookup yields CDR1 SGHDT and CDR2 YYEEEE. With 1 base removed from V and 4 bases from J, the gap between germline ends came to 3 bases. The CDR3 totals 13 residues. The CDR3 loop is CASSLLGANVLTF. The CDR3 DNA is TGTGCCAGCAGCTTGTTAGGGGCCAACGTCCTGACTTTC.

The chain uses TRBV3-1 (or the pseudogene TRBV3-2) and TRBJ2-5; 14 bases are a match to TRBD2. Germline lookup yields CDR1 LGHDT and CDR2 YNNKEL (reference sequence). V trimming: 3 bases; J trimming: 4 bases; junction bases outside the gene matches: 22. The CDR3 runs to 22 residues. CDR3 bases: TGTGCCAGCAGCCATCTCCTACCGGGACTAGCGGGGGCCCTAGGGAGGGTAGAGACCCAGTACTTC. It is translated as CASSHLLPGLAGALGRVETQYF.

The chain carries TRBV2 and TRBJ1-4; no firm D call. The CDR3 extends over 14 amino acids. Germline V gene lookup returns CDR1 SNHLY and CDR2 FYNNEI. V was cut by 10 bases and J by 8 bases, with 20 bases left in between. DNA of the CDR3: TGTGCCACCCGCGACGGAGGCCCTATGGAAAAACTGTTTTTT. Protein product: CATRDGGPMEKLFF.